These 18 T cell receptor beta chains share one sample of origin, sequenced in a study of regulatory T cells in long-lasting Graves disease. Time point in this sample: newly diagnosed GD, antithyroid drugs for less than 3 months. The authors made the TCR library using RNA they extracted from PBMCs. The authors built TCR beta libraries using iRepertoire HTBI primers and Arm-PCR of CDR3 regions. TCRdb processed the multiplex PCR reads anew with MiXCR; each CDR3 protein has one entry. The repertoire holds some 500,000 distinct CDR3 sequences, with roughly 15% as singletons. A further study also used this sample, focusing on T cells in Graves' hyperthyroidism and ophthalmopathy.

Source: peripheral blood mononuclear cells (PBMCs), taken at new diagnosis, from a patient treated with antithyroid drugs. Every receptor here comes from a woman aged 40-65 years with Graves disease.

This clonotype was detected many times. The rearrangement joins TRBV7-2 to TRBJ1-2, with a weak D call TRBD1 (5 bases). Trimming cost V 3 bases and J 2 bases, with 19 bases left between them. This CDR3 has 17 amino acids. Looked up from germline, CDR1 is SGHTA and CDR2 is FQGNSA. The CDR3 spells CASSFNGRGRSNYGYTF. The DNA of the CDR3 is TGTGCCAGCAGCTTCAACGGACGGGGACGGTCCAACTATGGCTACACCTTC.

This clonotype was seen repeatedly, ten times or more. The V call is TRBV2, the J call TRBJ1-1, with TRBD1 identical over 9 bases. This CDR3 has 13 residues. V lost 8 bases to trimming and J lost 4 bases; unmatched junction nucleotides: 5. Germline V gene data show CDR1 as SNHLY and CDR2 as FYNNEI. The CDR3 reads CASGQGLGTEAFF. The CDR3 DNA reads TGTGCCAGCGGACAGGGGCTGGGCACTGAAGCTTTCTTT.

This clonotype occurred many times. The chain recombines TRBV3-1 with TRBJ2-7, with D hard to call. From germline, CDR1 is LGHDT and CDR2 YNNKEL (reference sequence). The CDR3 is 15 residues long. Trimming removed 0 bases from V and 4 bases from J, with 13 bases in between. The CDR3 loop reads CASSQEVMVPYEQYF. The CDR3 DNA reads as TGTGCCAGCAGCCAAGAGGTCATGGTCCCTTACGAGCAGTACTTC.

This clonotype was recorded a few times. V usage is TRBV7-9 and J usage is TRBJ1-1; no clear D. V was pared by 5 bases and J by 3 bases, with 10 bases between. Per the germline V gene, CDR1 is SEHNR and CDR2 is FQNEAQ (reference sequence). The CDR3 has 13 residues. For the CDR3, the DNA is TGTGCCAGCAGCCCAGTGAGGTACACTGAAGCTTTCTTT. This gives the protein CASSPVRYTEAFF.

The V gene is TRBV6-5, the J gene TRBJ1-3; D is unclear. This CDR3 spans 16 amino acids. CDR1 and CDR2 (germline): MNHEY, SVGAGI. V gave up 0 bases and J gave up 0 bases, with 9 bases separating them. The chain's CDR3 is CASSYSNTHSGNTIYF. CDR3 coding DNA: TGTGCCAGCAGTTACTCGAACACCCACTCTGGAAACACCATATATTTT.

This clonotype was seen ten or more times. This sequence joins TRBV12-3 or TRBV12-4 and TRBJ1-2; 7 bases line up with TRBD1. CDR3 length: 12 amino acids. The ends lost 5 bases at V and 7 bases at J; junction bases unmatched: 4. The CDR3 region has the DNA TGTGCCAGCAGTGTAGGGGGCGGTGGCTACACCTTC. Encoded protein: CASSVGGGGYTF.

This clonotype was recorded at least ten times. The V call is TRBV3-1, the J call TRBJ1-6, with D uncertain. The V end lost 2 bases, the J end lost 7 bases, and 3 bases lay between the germline ends. The CDR3 runs to 12 residues. The germline CDR1 and CDR2 sequences are LGHDT and YNNKEL (reference sequence). The CDR3 DNA reads as TGTGCCAGCAGCCAACAGAATTCACCCCTCCACTTT. It specifies CASSQQNSPLHF.

The V call is TRBV5-1, the J call TRBJ1-1; tentatively, D is TRBD1 (5 bases). Germline V CDR1 and CDR2: SGHRS, YFSETQ. The CDR3 is made up of 15 amino acids. V was clipped by 4 bases and J by 2 bases, with 15 bases between them. CDR3 sequence: CASSLLDGANTEAFF. The DNA of the CDR3 is TGCGCCAGCAGCCTGTTGGACGGGGCCAACACTGAAGCTTTCTTT.

This clonotype was seen at least ten times. The gene calls are TRBV30 and TRBJ2-1; a weak D match, TRBD1 (6 bases). The CDR3 consists of 15 residues. In germline, CDR1 is GTSNPN, CDR2 SVGIG (reference sequence). V was cut by 2 bases and J by 3 bases, with 14 bases left in between. The CDR3 sequence is CAWSPPGTLYNEQFF. The CDR3 DNA reads as TGTGCCTGGAGTCCCCCCGGGACACTCTACAATGAGCAGTTCTTC.

The V call is TRBV30, the J call TRBJ2-3; no reliable D call. The CDR3 covers 13 residues. The V end was cut by 0 bases, the J end by 2 bases, with 6 bases between. CDR1 GTSNPN and CDR2 SVGIG come from the germline V gene (reference sequence). CDR3 sequence (DNA): TGTGCCTGGAGTGTAGGACCCACAGATACGCAGTATTTT. This encodes CAWSVGPTDTQYF. Together with reference TRBV30 and TRBJ2-3, the CDR3 gives the full variable domain: SQTIHQWPATLVQPVGSPLSLECTVEGTSNPNLYWYRQAAGRGLQLLFYSVGIGQISSEVPQNLSASRPQDRQFILSSKKLLLSDSGFYLCAWSVGPTDTQYFGPGTRLTVL.

This clonotype was observed a handful of times. A much larger clone lies a single base off, so this may be a read error. The genes are TRBV7-9 and TRBJ1-1; D is unresolved. This CDR3 region has 12 residues. The V end lost 1 base, the J end lost 4 bases, and 4 bases lay between the germline ends. The germline gives CDR1 SEHNR, CDR2 FQNEAQ (reference sequence). The CDR3 loop is CASSLVATEAFF. The CDR3 bases are TGTGCCAGCAGCTTAGTTGCCACTGAAGCTTTCTTT.

The J gene is TRBJ2-5, the V gene TRBV7-9; D may be TRBD2 (6 bases). V was trimmed by 4 bases and J by 2 bases, leaving 14 bases between them. The CDR3 is 15 amino acids. Germline values: CDR1 SEHNR, CDR2 FQNEAQ (reference sequence). The DNA for the CDR3 is TGTGCCAGCAGCTACGGGACTGACCCTCAAGAGACCCAGTACTTC. Its protein is CASSYGTDPQETQYF.

Ten or more counts support this clonotype. The chain has TRBV6-5 and TRBJ1-2, with 9 bases identical to TRBD1. Germline CDR1 MNHEY, CDR2 SVGAGI. The CDR3 runs to 16 residues. V was clipped by 0 bases and J by 4 bases; unmatched bases: 6. This CDR3 is CASSYSPQGAGYGYTF. CDR3 DNA sequence: TGTGCCAGCAGTTACTCGCCACAGGGGGCAGGCTATGGCTACACCTTC.

The sample holds many counts of this clonotype. The chain is built from TRBV3-1 and TRBJ2-7; D might be TRBD2 (6 bases). The CDR3 is 13 amino acids. Germline CDR1 LGHDT, CDR2 YNNKEL (reference sequence). V lost 4 bases and J 4 bases, leaving 11 bases between the germline ends. CDR3 sequence (DNA): TGTGCCAGCAGCCGGGACTTCAGGTACGAGCAGTACTTC. Its protein is CASSRDFRYEQYF.

The chain recombines TRBV10-1 with TRBJ1-6; D gene unclear. The germline V and J ends were trimmed by 3 bases and 7 bases, with 10 bases remaining between them. The CDR3 sequence is 14 residues long. Germline CDR1 reads WNHNN; CDR2 reads SYGVQD (reference sequence). In DNA, the CDR3 is TGCGCCAGCAGTGACGGGGTGAGAAATTCACCCCTCCACTTT. Translation gives CASSDGVRNSPLHF.

Ten or more counts support this clonotype. The chain recombines TRBV2 with TRBJ2-5, with TRBD2 matching 7 bases. The germline CDR1 and CDR2 sequences are SNHLY and FYNNEI. CDR3 length: 14 residues. V shed 7 bases, J shed 1 base, and the junction held 6 bases outside the gene matches. The CDR3 coding sequence is TGTGCCAGCACCGGAGCGGGGCTCCAAGAGACCCAGTACTTC. It yields the protein CASTGAGLQETQYF.

This clonotype came up a few times. This chain joins TRBV25-1 and TRBJ2-3; D unclear. This CDR3 is 14 amino acids long. Germline V gives CDR1 MGHDK, CDR2 SYGVNS. With 2 bases removed from V and 2 bases from J, the gap between germline ends came to 8 bases. CDR3 in amino acids: CASSEGRHTDTQYF. The CDR3 bases are TGTGCCAGCAGTGAAGGACGCCACACAGATACGCAGTATTTT.

The rearrangement uses TRBV19 and TRBJ1-2; D possibly corresponds to TRBD1 (5 bases). Germline V lookup: CDR1 LNHDA, CDR2 SQIVND (reference sequence). V was trimmed by 6 bases and J by 1 base, leaving 9 bases between them. The CDR3 is 13 amino acids. CDR3 in DNA: TGTGCCAGTAGGAGGGGAAATAACTATGGCTACACCTTC. This gives the protein CASRRGNNYGYTF.